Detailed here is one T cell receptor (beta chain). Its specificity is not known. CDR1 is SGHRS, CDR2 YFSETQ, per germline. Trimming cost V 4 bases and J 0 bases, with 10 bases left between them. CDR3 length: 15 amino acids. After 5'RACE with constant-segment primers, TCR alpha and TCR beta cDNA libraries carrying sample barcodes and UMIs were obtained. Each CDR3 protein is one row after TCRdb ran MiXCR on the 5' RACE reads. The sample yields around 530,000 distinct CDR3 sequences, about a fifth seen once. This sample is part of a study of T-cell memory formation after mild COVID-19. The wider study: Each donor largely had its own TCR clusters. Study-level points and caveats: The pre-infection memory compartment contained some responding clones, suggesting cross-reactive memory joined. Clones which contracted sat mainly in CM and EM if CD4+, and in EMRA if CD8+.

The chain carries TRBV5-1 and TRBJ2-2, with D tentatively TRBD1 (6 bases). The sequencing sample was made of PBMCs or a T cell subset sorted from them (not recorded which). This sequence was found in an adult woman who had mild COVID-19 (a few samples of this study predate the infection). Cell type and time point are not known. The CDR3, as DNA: TGCGCCAGCAGCAAAGGGACAACGAACACCGGGGAGCTGTTTTTT. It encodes CASSKGTTNTGELFF.